This T cell receptor beta chain was recorded in a study of Tregs in tolerant kidney transplant recipients. Study as a whole: Sorting of CD4+CD25+CD127- cells followed roughly 3-day belatacept mixed lymphocyte reactions, sometimes with roughly 5-day graft donor restimulation.

This clone was detected only once. Its antigen is unknown. Sequencing was performed with immunoSEQ multiplex PCR; in TCRdb, only in-frame clones are kept and a portion is missing. The repertoire consists of about 19,000 clones, with about two thirds occurring once and the leading ten covering approximately 3.7%. CDR1 and CDR2 from the germline V gene are LGHNA and YNFKEQ. V gave up 5 bases and J gave up 4 bases; unmatched junction bases: 11. The CDR3 extends over 15 amino acids. Sequencing used Tregs from blood cultured with allogeneic cells. The rearrangement links TRBV4-2 to TRBJ2-7; 7 bases are a match to TRBD2. The source is a human donor in good health. CDR3 in DNA: TGTGCCAGCAGCGTTGGGGAGGGACTTTATTACGAGCAGTACTTC. It encodes CASSVGEGLYYEQYF.